Described below is a single T cell receptor beta chain sequence and its context. This clonotype was recorded a few times. The clone's antigen remains unknown. No base quality information exists; no much larger clone differs at one position. CDR1 is given as LNHDA and CDR2 as SQIVND, both from the germline V gene (reference sequence). Trimming removed 5 bases from V and 3 bases from J; the gene matches leave 4 bases unexplained. Taken from cysteine to phenylalanine, the CDR3 has 14 residues. Kept here is only the CDR3 DNA, which spans 42 bases and is read in frame from base 1. This sample is part of a study of CD8 T cells in ankylosing spondylitis (TCRdb year 2017). For context, the study as a whole: To find TCR variants linked to disease, the study profiled T cell receptor beta repertoires in ankylosing spondylitis patients and healthy donors. Peripheral blood was sampled, and synovial fluid was additionally collected from ankylosing spondylitis patients. The whole study cohort included over a hundred healthy donors and 20 to 30 ankylosing spondylitis patients.

Sequencing took place on an Illumina HiSeq 2500. Quantitative 5'-RACE with molecular barcodes was used to prepare TCR beta libraries. The study's processing was this. A new computational method based on a probabilistic model of VDJ rearrangement was used to identify disease-linked TCR variants. Using fastp trimming at Q25 and MiXCR clonotype assembly, TCRdb reanalyzed the public sequencing data and kept in-frame beta chains. Duplicate CDR3 protein sequences are folded into a single record with the most common DNA and genes. The V and J calls follow TCRdb's processing rather than the paper's. Across this sample there are a few hundred thousand distinct CDR3 sequences, with roughly 20% seen only once. The ten largest clones represent roughly 7.4% of the sample. Study-wide findings and limitations: Some motif variants were previously reported in synovial fluid and blood of reactive arthritis patients, suggesting common disease-initiation mechanisms. A TCR beta motif made up of eight or nine highly homologous amino acid variants appeared to be characteristic of blood from ankylosing spondylitis patients. A CD8+ phenotype was shown by the disease-linked clones, which were found at relatively low frequencies in peripheral blood. The disease-linked clones were reported as significantly enriched in matched synovial fluid samples from ankylosing spondylitis patients.

The sequencing input was blood, either unsorted or a sorted T cell fraction (not recorded which). The sequence came from a male donor with ankylosing spondylitis or in good health (not recorded which). The chain uses TRBV19 and TRBJ1-5; 7 bases in between match TRBD1. The nucleotides are TGTGCCAGTAGTTGGACAGGTAACAATCAGCCCCAGCATTTT. The translation is CASSWTGNNQPQHF.